A single sample gave rise to the 5 T cell receptor beta chains below, sequenced in a study of CD8+ T cells in alopecia areata (dated by TCRdb to between 2017 and 2018). The receptor library was made with the immunoSEQ multiplex PCR assay. For TCR sequencing, RNA was extracted from every sample and reverse transcribed into cDNA to serve as template. In TCRdb, the immuneACCESS table is reduced to in-frame sequences with V and J assigned. These tables do not hold every clone; where another copy was compared, an unresolved V gene accounts for under half, and the others remain unexplained. The sample yields over 200,000 clones; around 65% were counted once. The ten largest account for more than 3.5% of the sample. The time point label on this specimen signifies: approximately 4 weeks on oral tofacitinib. Read against the paper, the sample's treatment or condition label means: oral pan-JAK inhibitor, 5-10 mg twice daily.

This material consisted of CD4+ T cells sorted from blood, taken at week 4, from a patient treated with tofacitinib. These receptor sequences come from a human donor with alopecia areata.

The chain is built from TRBV10-3 and TRBJ2-2, with TRBD2 identical over 8 bases. CDR3 length: 15 residues. CDR1 is ENHRY, CDR2 SYGVKD, per germline. The V and J ends lost 6 bases and 0 bases, in that order; junction bases with no gene match: 3. This CDR3 is CAISSGGANTGELFF. Written as DNA, the CDR3 is TGTGCCATCAGCAGCGGGGGTGCGAACACCGGGGAGCTGTTTTTT.

The chain joins TRBV9 to TRBJ2-2; D is unclear. The germline V and J ends were trimmed by 1 base and 7 bases, with 5 bases remaining between them. Germline CDR1 and CDR2: SGDLS and YYNGEE. The length of the CDR3 is 12 residues. The CDR3 nucleotides read TGTGCCAGCAGCGTACAGGACGGGGAGCTGTTTTTT. It codes for CASSVQDGELFF.

This clone was detected only once. V is TRBV5-1 and J is TRBJ2-3; no reliable D call. Germline V lookup: CDR1 SGHRS, CDR2 YFSETQ. The CDR3 has 15 amino acids. V gave up 0 bases and J gave up 4 bases, with 12 bases separating them. Here the CDR3 reads CASSLDAYAADTQYF. Here the CDR3 DNA reads TGCGCCAGCAGCTTGGACGCCTATGCGGCAGATACGCAGTATTTT. The entire variable domain, with the rest obtained from reference TRBV5-1 and TRBJ2-3, is as follows: KAGVTQTPRYLIKTRGQQVTLSCSPISGHRSVSWYQQTPGQGLQFLFEYFSETQRNKGNFPGRFSGRQFSNSRSEMNVSTLELGDSALYLCASSLDAYAADTQYFGPGTRLTVL.

The CDR3 loop is CASSPGLKGGYTF. The CDR3 nucleotides read TGTGCCAGCAGCCCCGGTCTAAAGGGTGGCTACACCTTC. The J gene is TRBJ1-2, the V gene TRBV7-9, with no clear D. This CDR3 region has 13 residues. Germline CDR1 reads SEHNR; CDR2 reads FQNEAQ (reference sequence). Trimming removed 5 bases at V and 7 bases at J, with 14 bases between.

CDR3 DNA: TGCGCCAGCAGCCAACCTGTTAATGACGCTGAAGCTTTCTTT. Its translation: CASSQPVNDAEAFF. The J gene is TRBJ1-1, the V gene TRBV4-1; D ambiguous. V was clipped by 2 bases and J by 6 bases, with 13 bases between them. Germline V gives CDR1 MGHRA, CDR2 YSYEKL. CDR3 length: 14 amino acids.